This TCR beta chain was identified during a study of spatial heterogeneity in lung cancer. The sample's time point: blood at routine non-recurrence follow-up after resection. From the 5' RACE reads, TCRdb called clonotypes with MiXCR, one entry per CDR3 protein. Of about 70,000 distinct CDR3 sequences detected, 7.5% to 10% appear once; the ten largest clones hold roughly 1.9%. Germline V gives CDR1 SGHVS, CDR2 FQNEAQ. The CDR3 runs 14 residues. V gave up 1 base and J gave up 6 bases, with 13 bases separating them. In this sample, this clonotype turned up many times. The chain joins TRBV7-8 to TRBJ2-7; D is uncertain. The TCR comes from a female donor with early-stage non-small cell lung cancer. The sample in question was PBMCs, obtained at follow-up. CDR3 bases: TGTGCCAGCAGCTTAGAAATAGCCCCAGTCGAGCAGTACTTC. It yields the protein CASSLEIAPVEQYF.